The present T cell receptor beta chain was sequenced within a study of beta chain features in type 1 diabetes. Study-level points and caveats: Across patients, naive, central memory and Treg TCRB repertoires exhibited apparently greater similarity than was observed across healthy donors. Patients with Type 1 diabetes showed moderately but significantly shorter TCRB CDR3s in all four CD4+ subsets. cDNA-based reads could over-represent cells with high TCR expression.

Concerning this clone itself: Its specificity is unknown.

Every isolated RNA sample was fully reverse transcribed, so sequencing captured expressed TCRB transcripts. Only in-frame clones appear in the TCRdb table, and some are missing; sequencing was by immunoSEQ multiplex PCR. The repertoire holds 500,000 to 650,000 clones, with around an eighth as singletons. CDR3 length: 16 residues. The V gene end was trimmed by 5 bases and the J gene end by 5 bases; junction bases not matched to a gene: 9. CDR1 SGHTA and CDR2 FQGNSA come from the germline V gene. This TCR derives from a young man with type 1 diabetes. The V and J genes are TRBV7-2 and TRBJ2-3; 11 bases align to TRBD1. What was sequenced was naive CD4+ T cells from blood. The CDR3 spells CASSLQDRGPEDTQYF. In DNA form, the CDR3 reads TGTGCCAGCAGCCTGCAGGACAGGGGGCCTGAAGATACGCAGTATTTT. Full variable domain (outside the CDR3, taken from reference TRBV7-2 and TRBJ2-3): GAGVSQSPSNKVTEKGKDVELRCDPISGHTALYWYRQSLGQGLEFLIYFQGNSAPDKSGLPSDRFSAERTGGSVSTLTIQRTQQEDSAVYLCASSLQDRGPEDTQYFGPGTRLTVL.